The clone carrying this TCR beta chain appeared many times. Its antigen is not identified. These data belong to a study of T cells in Graves' hyperthyroidism and ophthalmopathy. About the research overall: Before any treatment, at initial diagnosis, peripheral blood was collected.

Blood was sampled at initial diagnosis of hyperthyroidism, prior to onset of any ophthalmopathy symptoms. The V gene lost 1 base and the J gene lost 2 bases, with 12 bases spanning the gap. The germline CDR1 and CDR2 sequences are MDHEN and SYDVKM. This CDR3 is 16 amino acids long. Study findings and constraints: The blood repertoire included most of the expanded thyroid clonotypes above 0.001.

What was amplified from RNA transcripts were TCR beta CDR3 regions. The HTBI primer set served for first-round RT-PCR of the TCR CDR3. TCRdb analysed the multiplex PCR reads with MiXCR anew, one entry per CDR3 protein. The repertoire has 300,000 to 450,000 distinct CDR3 sequences, roughly 14% of them found once; the top ten carry about a quarter. This receptor was taken from a woman between 18 and 29 years old with Graves' hyperthyroidism that later progressed to Graves' ophthalmopathy. The sequenced sample consisted of blood. J is TRBJ1-5 and V is TRBV28, with D perhaps TRBD1 (5 bases). CDR3 in DNA: TGTGCCAGCAGTTTATTTCCGGGGACGGGCAATCAGCCCCAGCATTTT. As protein: CASSLFPGTGNQPQHF.